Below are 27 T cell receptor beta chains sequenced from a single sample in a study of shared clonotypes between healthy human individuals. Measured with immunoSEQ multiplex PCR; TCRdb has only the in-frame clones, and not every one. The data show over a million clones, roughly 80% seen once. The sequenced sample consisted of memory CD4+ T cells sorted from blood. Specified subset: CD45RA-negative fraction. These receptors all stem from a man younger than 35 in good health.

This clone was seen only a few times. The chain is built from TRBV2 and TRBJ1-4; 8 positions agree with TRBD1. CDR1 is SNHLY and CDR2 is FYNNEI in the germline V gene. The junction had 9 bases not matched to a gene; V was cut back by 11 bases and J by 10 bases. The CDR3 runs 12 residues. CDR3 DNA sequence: TGTGCCGGCGGGACAGGTAGATTAAAACTGTTTTTT. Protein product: CAGGTGRLKLFF.

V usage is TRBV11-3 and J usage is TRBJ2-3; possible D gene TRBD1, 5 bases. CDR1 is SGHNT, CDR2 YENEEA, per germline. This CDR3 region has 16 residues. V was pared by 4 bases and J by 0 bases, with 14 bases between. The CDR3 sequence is CASSSGARTSTDTQYF. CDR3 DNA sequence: TGTGCCAGCAGCTCGGGTGCACGGACAAGCACAGATACGCAGTATTTT.

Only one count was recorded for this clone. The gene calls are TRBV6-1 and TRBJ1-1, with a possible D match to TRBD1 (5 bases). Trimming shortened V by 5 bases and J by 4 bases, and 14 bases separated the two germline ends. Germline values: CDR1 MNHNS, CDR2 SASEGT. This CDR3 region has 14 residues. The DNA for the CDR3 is TGTGCCAGCAGTCGGGACGACCTGGGCACTGAAGCTTTCTTT. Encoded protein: CASSRDDLGTEAFF.

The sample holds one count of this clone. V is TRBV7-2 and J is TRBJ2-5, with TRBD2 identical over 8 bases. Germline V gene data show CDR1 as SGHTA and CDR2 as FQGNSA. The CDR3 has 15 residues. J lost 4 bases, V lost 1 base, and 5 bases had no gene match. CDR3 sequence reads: CASSLDGGGTETQYF. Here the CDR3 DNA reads TGTGCCAGCAGCTTAGACGGCGGGGGGACAGAGACCCAGTACTTC. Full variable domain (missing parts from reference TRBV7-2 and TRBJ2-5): GAGVSQSPSNKVTEKGKDVELRCDPISGHTALYWYRQSLGQGLEFLIYFQGNSAPDKSGLPSDRFSAERTGGSVSTLTIQRTQQEDSAVYLCASSLDGGGTETQYFGPGTRLLVL.

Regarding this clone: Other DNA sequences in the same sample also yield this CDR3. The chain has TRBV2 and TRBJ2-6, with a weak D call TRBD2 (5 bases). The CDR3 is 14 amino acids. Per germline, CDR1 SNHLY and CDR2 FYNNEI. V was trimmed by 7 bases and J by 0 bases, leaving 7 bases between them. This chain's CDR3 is CASKRGSGANVLTF. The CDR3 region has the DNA TGTGCCAGCAAACGGGGCTCTGGGGCCAACGTCCTGACTTTC.

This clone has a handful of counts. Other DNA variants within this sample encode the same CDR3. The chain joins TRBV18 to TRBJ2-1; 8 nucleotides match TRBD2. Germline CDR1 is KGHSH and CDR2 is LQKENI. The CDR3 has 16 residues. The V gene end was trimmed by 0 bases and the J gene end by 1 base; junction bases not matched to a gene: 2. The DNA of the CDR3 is TGTGCCAGCTCACCACCGATAGCGGGGTCCTACAATGAGCAGTTCTTC. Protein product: CASSPPIAGSYNEQFF.

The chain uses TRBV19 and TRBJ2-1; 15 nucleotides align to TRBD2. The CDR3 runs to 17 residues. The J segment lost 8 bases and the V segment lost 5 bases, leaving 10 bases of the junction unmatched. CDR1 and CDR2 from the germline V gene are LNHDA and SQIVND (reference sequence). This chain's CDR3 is CASSPWTSGRAWDEQFF. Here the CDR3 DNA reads TGTGCCAGTAGTCCCTGGACTAGCGGGAGGGCATGGGATGAGCAGTTCTTC.

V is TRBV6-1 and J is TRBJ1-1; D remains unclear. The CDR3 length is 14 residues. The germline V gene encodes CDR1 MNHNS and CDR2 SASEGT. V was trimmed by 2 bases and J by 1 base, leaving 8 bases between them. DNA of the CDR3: TGTGCCAGCAGTGAAAGGGTGGGGAACACTGAAGCTTTCTTT. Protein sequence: CASSERVGNTEAFF.

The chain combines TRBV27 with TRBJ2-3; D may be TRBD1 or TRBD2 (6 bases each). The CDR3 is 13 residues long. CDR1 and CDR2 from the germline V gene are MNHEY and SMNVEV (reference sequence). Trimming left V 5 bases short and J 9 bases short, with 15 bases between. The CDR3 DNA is TGTGCCAGCAGTCCAACGGAGGGGGGAACGCAGTATTTT. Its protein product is CASSPTEGGTQYF.

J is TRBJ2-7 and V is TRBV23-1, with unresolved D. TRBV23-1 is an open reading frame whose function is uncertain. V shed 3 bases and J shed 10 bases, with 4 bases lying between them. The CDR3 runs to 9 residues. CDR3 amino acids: CASSHFQYF. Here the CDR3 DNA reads TGCGCCAGCAGTCACTTCCAGTACTTC.

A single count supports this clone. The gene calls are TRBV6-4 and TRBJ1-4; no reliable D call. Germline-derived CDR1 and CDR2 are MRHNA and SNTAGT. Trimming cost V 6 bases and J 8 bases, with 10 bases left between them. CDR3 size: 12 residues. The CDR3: CASRPRAEKLFF. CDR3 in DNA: TGTGCCAGCAGACCCCGGGCCGAAAAACTGTTTTTT.

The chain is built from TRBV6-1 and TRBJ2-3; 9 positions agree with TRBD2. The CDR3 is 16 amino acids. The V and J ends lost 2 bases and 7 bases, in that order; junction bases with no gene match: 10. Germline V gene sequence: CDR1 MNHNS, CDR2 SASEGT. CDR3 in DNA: TGTGCCAGCAGTGAAAGGTTTAGCGGGGGCGGGAATACGCAGTATTTT. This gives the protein CASSERFSGGGNTQYF.

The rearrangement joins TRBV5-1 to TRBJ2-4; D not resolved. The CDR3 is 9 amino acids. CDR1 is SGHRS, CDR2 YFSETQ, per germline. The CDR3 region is CPPGNIQYF. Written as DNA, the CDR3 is TGCCCCCCCGGGAACATTCAGTACTTC.

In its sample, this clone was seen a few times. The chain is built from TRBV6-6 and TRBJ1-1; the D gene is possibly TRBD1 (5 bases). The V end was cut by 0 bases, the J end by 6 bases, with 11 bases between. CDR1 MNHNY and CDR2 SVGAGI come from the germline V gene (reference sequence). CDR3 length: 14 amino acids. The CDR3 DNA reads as TGTGCCAGCAGTTACTCTCCAGGGCTCGCTGAAGCTTTCTTT. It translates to CASSYSPGLAEAFF.

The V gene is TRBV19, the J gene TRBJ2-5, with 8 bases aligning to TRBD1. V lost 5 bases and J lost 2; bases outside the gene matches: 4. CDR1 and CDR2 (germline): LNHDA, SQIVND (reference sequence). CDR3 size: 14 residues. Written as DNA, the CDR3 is TGTGCCAGTAGTCTTAACAGGGGGCAAGAGACCCAGTACTTC. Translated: CASSLNRGQETQYF.

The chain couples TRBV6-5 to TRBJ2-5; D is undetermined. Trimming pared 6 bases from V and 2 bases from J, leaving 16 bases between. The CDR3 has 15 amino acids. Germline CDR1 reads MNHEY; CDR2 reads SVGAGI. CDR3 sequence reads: CASRFGPAPQETQYF. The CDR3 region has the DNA TGTGCCAGCAGATTCGGCCCAGCCCCGCAAGAGACCCAGTACTTC.

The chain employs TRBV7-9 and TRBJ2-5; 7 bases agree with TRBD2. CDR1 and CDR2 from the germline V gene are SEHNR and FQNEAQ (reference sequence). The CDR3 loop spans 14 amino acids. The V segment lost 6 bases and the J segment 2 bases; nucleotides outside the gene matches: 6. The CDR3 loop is CASSRGGKQETQYF. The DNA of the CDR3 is TGTGCCAGCAGTCGCGGGGGTAAACAAGAGACCCAGTACTTC.

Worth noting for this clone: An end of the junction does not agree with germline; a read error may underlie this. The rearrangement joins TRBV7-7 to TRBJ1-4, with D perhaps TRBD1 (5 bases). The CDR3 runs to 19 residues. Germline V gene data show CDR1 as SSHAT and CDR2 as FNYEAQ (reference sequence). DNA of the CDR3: TGTGCTAGCAGCCGTACGCCGGGACCCACAACGGCAACTAATGAAAAACTGTTTTTT. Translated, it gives CASSRTPGPTTATNEKLFF.

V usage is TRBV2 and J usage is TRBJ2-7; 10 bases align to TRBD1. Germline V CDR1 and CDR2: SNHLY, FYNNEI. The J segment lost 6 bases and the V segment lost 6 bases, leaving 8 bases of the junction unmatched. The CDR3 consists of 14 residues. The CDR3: CASRMGQGIGEQYF. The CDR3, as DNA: TGTGCCAGCAGGATGGGACAGGGGATCGGCGAGCAGTACTTC.

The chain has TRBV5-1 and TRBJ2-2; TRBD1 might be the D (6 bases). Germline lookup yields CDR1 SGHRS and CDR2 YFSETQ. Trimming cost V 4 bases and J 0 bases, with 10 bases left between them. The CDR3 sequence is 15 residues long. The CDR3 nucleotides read TGCGCCAGCAGCCCGGGACACCCGAACACCGGGGAGCTGTTTTTT. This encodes CASSPGHPNTGELFF.

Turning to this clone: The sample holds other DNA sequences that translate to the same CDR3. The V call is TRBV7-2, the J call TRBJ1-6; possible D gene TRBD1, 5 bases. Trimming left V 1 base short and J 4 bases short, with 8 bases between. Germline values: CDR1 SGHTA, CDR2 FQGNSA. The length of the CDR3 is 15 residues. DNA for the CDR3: TGTGCCAGCAGCTTAGTGGGGGGGTATAATTCACCCCTCCACTTT. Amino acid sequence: CASSLVGGYNSPLHF.

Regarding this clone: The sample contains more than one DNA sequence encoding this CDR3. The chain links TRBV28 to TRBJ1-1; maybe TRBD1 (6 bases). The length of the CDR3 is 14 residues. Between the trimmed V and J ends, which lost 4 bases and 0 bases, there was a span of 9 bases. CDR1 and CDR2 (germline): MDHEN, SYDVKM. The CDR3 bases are TGTGCCAGCAGTTACGGACAGTTGAACACTGAAGCTTTCTTT. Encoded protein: CASSYGQLNTEAFF.

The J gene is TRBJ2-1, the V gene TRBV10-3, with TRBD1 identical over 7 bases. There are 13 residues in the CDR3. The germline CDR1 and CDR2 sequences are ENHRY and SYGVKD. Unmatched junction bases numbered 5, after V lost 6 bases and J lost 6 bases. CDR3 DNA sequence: TGTGCCATCAGGGAACAGGGGAGCAATGAGCAGTTCTTC. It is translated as CAIREQGSNEQFF.

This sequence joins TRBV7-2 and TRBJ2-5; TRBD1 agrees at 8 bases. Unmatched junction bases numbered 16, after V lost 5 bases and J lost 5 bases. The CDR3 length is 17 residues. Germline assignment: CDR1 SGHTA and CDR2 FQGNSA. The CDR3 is CASSHPESGTGGETQYF. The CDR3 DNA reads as TGTGCCAGCAGCCACCCTGAATCCGGGACAGGAGGGGAGACCCAGTACTTC.

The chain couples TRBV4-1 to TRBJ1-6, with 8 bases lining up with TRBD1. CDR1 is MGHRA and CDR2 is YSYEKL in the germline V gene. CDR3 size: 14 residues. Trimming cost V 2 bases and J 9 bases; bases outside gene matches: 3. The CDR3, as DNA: TGCGCCAGCAGCCAATCAGGGGGCCGTTCACCCCTCCACTTT. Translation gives CASSQSGGRSPLHF.

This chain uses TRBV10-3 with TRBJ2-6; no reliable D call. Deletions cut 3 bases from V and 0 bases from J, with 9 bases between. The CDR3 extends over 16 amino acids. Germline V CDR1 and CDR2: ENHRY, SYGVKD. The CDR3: CAISETGSSGANVLTF. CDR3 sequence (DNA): TGTGCCATCAGTGAAACCGGAAGCTCTGGGGCCAACGTCCTGACTTTC.

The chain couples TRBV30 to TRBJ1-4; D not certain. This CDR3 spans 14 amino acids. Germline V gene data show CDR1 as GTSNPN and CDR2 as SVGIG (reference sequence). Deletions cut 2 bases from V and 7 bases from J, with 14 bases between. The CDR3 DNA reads TGTGCCTGGAGTCCGCTTGTAGTCAGTGAAAAACTGTTTTTT. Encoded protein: CAWSPLVVSEKLFF.